This T cell receptor beta chain is from a study of technical replicates of blood from several donors (dated by TCRdb to the late 2010s). A note on this clone: It lacks a known antigen. Nothing much larger sits one base from this clone, and base qualities are not available.

The junction shows trimming of 7 bases on V and 4 bases on J, plus 23 bases between the germline ends. CDR1 and CDR2 are drawn from the germline V gene (reference sequence): SEHNR, FQNEAQ. Including the terminal cysteine and phenylalanine, the CDR3 comprises 17 residues. Only the CDR3 part of the read is kept: 51 bases, read in frame from the first base. Libraries were constructed by the immunoSEQ multiplex PCR assay. Held by TCRdb, this immuneACCESS table contains in-frame sequences only and omits some clones. Under half of the omission traces to an unresolved V gene where checked; the cause of the rest is unknown. This sample comprises about 70,000 clones, just under 97% of them detected only once. Approximately 0.2% of the sample is in the top ten clones.

The sample was T cells isolated from PBMCs. The receptor comes from a human donor in good health. The V gene is TRBV7-9 and the J gene is TRBJ1-5, and possibly TRBD1, on 6 matching bases. The CDR3 loop reads CASILIRDNVPNQPQHF. The DNA sequence is given as TGTGCCAGCATCCTTATCCGGGACAATGTCCCAAATCAGCCCCAGCATTTT.